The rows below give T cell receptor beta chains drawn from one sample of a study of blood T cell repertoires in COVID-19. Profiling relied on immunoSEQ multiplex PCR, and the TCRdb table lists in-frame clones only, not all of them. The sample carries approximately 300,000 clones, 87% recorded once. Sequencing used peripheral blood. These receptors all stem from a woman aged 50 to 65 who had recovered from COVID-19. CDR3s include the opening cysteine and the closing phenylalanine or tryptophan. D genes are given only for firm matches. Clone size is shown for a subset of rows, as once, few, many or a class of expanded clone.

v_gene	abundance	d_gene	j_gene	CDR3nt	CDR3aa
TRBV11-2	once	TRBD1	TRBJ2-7	TGTGCCAGCAGCTCTCATACCGGGACAGGGAACTACGAGCAGTACTTC	CASSSHTGTGNYEQYF
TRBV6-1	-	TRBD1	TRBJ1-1	TGTGCCAGCAGTGAACAGGGACAGGAAGCTTTCTTT	CASSEQGQEAFF
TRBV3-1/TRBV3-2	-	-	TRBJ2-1	TGTGCCAGCAGCCAAGGAGACAGGTACAATGAGCAGTTCTTC	CASSQGDRYNEQFF
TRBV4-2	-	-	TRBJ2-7	TGTGCCAGCAGCCAAGGAGGAGGGAACGAGCAGTACTTC	CASSQGGGNEQYF
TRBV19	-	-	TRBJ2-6	TGTGCCAGTAGTTCACAGGGAGCTGGGGCCAACGTCCTGACTTTC	CASSSQGAGANVLTF
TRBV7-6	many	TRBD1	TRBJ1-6	TGTGCCAGCAGCTTAGCCCTAGACAGGGTTAATTCACCCCTCCACTTT	CASSLALDRVNSPLHF
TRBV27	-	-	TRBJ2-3	TGTGCCAGCAGTTTAGCGAGTTCTAGCACAGATACGCAGTATTTT	CASSLASSSTDTQYF
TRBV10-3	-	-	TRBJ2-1	TGTGCCTCTTCGGTTCCCTCCTACAATGAGCAGTTCTTC	CASSVPSYNEQFF
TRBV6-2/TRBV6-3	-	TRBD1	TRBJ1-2	TGTGCCAGCAGCGACGGGACAGAGTATGGCTACACCTTC	CASSDGTEYGYTF
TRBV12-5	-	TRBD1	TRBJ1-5	TGTGCTAGTGGGCAGGGGGGCAATCAGCCCCAGCATTTT	CASGQGGNQPQHF
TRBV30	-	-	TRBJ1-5	TGTGCCTGGAGTGTATTCGGCAGCGGCAATCAGCCCCAGCATTTT	CAWSVFGSGNQPQHF
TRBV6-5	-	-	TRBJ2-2	TGTGCCAGCAGTTACTCGACAGCTCCCGGGGAGCTGTTTTTT	CASSYSTAPGELFF
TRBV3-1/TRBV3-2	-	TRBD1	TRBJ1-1	TGTGCCAGCAGCCGTTGGACAGGGGTGAACACTGAAGCTTTCTTT	CASSRWTGVNTEAFF
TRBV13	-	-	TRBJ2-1	TGTGCCAGCAGCTTCGGGACGGCCAGGGGCAATGAGCAGTTCTTC	CASSFGTARGNEQFF
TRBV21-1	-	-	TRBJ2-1	TGTGCCAGCAGTATCCTTAGCGGGGGGGGCAAGGATAATGAGCAGTTCTTC	CASSILSGGGKDNEQFF
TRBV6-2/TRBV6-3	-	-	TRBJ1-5	TGTGCCAGCAGCCTGGCTTTGAATCATCAGCCCCAGCATTTT	CASSLALNHQPQHF
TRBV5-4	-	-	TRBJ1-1	TGTGCCAGCAGCTTGAAGAGGGGGATAGCTTTCTTT	CASSLKRGIAFF
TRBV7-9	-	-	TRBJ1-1	TGTGCCAGCACCCCACTTTGGACGGGGGGGGCTGAAGCTTTCTTT	CASTPLWTGGAEAFF
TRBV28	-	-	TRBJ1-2	TGTGCCAGCAGTTTCCTCTATGGCTACACCTTC	CASSFLYGYTF
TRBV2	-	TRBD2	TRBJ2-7	TGTGCCAGCAGTTTTAGCGGGGGTACCTACGAGCAGTACTTC	CASSFSGGTYEQYF
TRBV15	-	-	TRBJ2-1	TGTGCCACCCTCAACCCCGGGACACCTTTTCGGTTCTTC	CATLNPGTPFRFF
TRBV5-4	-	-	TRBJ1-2	TGTGCCAGCAGCTTGGACAGGGTCCCCTATGGCTACACCTTC	CASSLDRVPYGYTF
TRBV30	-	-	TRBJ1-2	TGTGCCTGGAGTCGAGGGTACTTCGGCGGCTACACCTTC	CAWSRGYFGGYTF
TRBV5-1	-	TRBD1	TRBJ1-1	TGCGCCAGCAGCTTTATCCCCGGACAGGGTGTGGACACTGAAGCTTTCTTT	CASSFIPGQGVDTEAFF
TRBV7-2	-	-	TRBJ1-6	TGTGCCAGCAGCCGTCCGGGAGGCAATTCACCCCTCCACTTT	CASSRPGGNSPLHF
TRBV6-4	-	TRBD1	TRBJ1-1	TGTGCCAGCAGTGCCGCGACAGGGGGTGTAATGACTGAAGCTTTCTTT	CASSAATGGVMTEAFF
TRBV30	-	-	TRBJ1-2	TGTGCCTGGAGTGACGGGAGTTACTATGGCTACACCTTC	CAWSDGSYYGYTF
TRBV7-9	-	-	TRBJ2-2	TGTGCCCCCCGGCAGGGGGGTGGCACCGGGGAGCTGTTTTTT	CAPRQGGGTGELFF
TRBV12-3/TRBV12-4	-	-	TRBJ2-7	TGTGCCAGCAGTTCAGGGGCCTACGAGCAGTACTTC	CASSSGAYEQYF
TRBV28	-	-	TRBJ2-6	TGTGCCAGCAGCAAAACCGGGACTGGGGCCAACGTCCTGACTTTC	CASSKTGTGANVLTF
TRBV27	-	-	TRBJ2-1	TGTGCCAGCAGTTTAGAGCCCCCCTCCTACAATGAGCAGTTCTTC	CASSLEPPSYNEQFF
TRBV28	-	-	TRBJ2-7	TGTGCCAGCAGTCGCGGACTCCAGTACTTC	CASSRGLQYF
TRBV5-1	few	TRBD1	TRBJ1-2	TGCGCCAGCAGCTTAGCCGGGACAGGAGGTGGCTACACCTTC	CASSLAGTGGGYTF
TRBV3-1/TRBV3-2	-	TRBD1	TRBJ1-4	TGTGCCAGCAGCCAATTCAGGGGGGTTGAAAAACTGTTTTTT	CASSQFRGVEKLFF
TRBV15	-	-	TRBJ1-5	TGTGCCACCAGCTATCTGACGGAGCATCAGCCCCAGCATTTT	CATSYLTEHQPQHF
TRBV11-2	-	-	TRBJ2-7	TGTGCCAGCAGCGCCGGCTACGAGCAGTACTTC	CASSAGYEQYF
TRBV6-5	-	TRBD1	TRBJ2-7	TGTGCCAGCGGGGACAGGGGGCGTTACGAGCAGTACTTC	CASGDRGRYEQYF
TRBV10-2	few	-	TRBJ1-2	TGCGCCAGCAGTGAGGCACAGGGAATCTATGGCTACACCTTC	CASSEAQGIYGYTF
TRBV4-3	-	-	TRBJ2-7	TGCGCCAGCAGCCAATTCAGGGGAGTCTACGAGCAGTACTTC	CASSQFRGVYEQYF
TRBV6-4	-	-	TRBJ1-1	TGTGCCAGCAGTGACGACTACTTAGATTACAGGGACGGACAACCTGAAGCTTTCTTT	CASSDDYLDYRDGQPEAFF
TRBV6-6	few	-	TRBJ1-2	TGTGCCAGCACCCTACCTCACAGGGCCCATGGCTACACCTTC	CASTLPHRAHGYTF
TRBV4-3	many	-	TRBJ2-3	TGCGCCAGCAGCCAAGATCTTGGAGTACCCAGAGATACGCAGTATTTT	CASSQDLGVPRDTQYF
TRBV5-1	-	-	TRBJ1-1	TGCGCCAGCAGCTTGGGCGGGACGGGGAACACTGAAGCTTTCTTT	CASSLGGTGNTEAFF
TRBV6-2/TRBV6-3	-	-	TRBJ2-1	TGTGCCAGCACCCCCAGGGGTCAAACGTACAATGAGCAGTTCTTC	CASTPRGQTYNEQFF
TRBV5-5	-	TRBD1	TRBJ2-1	TGTGCCAGCAGCTTCAGACAGGGGGCGAATAATGAGCAGTTCTTC	CASSFRQGANNEQFF
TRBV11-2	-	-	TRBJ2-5	TGTGCCAGCAGCTTCCGGCGGGGTCGGGAGACCCAGTACTTC	CASSFRRGRETQYF
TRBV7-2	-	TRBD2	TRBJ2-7	TGTGCCAGCAGACGACTAGCGGGAGAGGGCGAGCAGTACTTC	CASRRLAGEGEQYF
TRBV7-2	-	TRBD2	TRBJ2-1	TGTGCCAGCAGCCCCCGGGGGATCTATGGACTAGCTGCGTATGAGCAGTTCTTC	CASSPRGIYGLAAYEQFF
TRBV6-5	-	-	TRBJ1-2	TGTGCCAGCACCCGGCAGGGGAACTATGGCTACACCTTC	CASTRQGNYGYTF
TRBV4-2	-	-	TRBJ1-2	TGTGCCAGCAGCCAGAATTCCAACCCCAGGGAACTCTATGGCTACACCTTC	CASSQNSNPRELYGYTF
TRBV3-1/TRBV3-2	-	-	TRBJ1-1	TGTGCCAGCAGCCAAGCAGGTACCCTGACTGAAGCTTTCTTT	CASSQAGTLTEAFF